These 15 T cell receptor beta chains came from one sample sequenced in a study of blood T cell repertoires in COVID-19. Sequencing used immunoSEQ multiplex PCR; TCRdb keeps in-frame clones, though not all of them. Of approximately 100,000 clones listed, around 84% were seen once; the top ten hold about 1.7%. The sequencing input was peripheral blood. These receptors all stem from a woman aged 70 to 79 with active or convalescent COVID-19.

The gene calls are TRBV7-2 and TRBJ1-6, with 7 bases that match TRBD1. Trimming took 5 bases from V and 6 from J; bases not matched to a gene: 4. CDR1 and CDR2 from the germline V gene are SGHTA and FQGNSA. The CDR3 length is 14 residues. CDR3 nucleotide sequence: TGTGCCAGCAGCACCGGGACAGCTAATTCACCCCTCCACTTT. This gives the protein CASSTGTANSPLHF.

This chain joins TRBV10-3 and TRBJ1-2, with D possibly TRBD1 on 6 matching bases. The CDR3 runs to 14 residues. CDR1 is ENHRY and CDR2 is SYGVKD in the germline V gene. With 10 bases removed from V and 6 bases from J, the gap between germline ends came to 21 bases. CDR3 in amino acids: CATANVQGFDGYTF. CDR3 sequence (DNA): TGTGCCACCGCGAACGTACAGGGTTTCGATGGCTACACCTTC.

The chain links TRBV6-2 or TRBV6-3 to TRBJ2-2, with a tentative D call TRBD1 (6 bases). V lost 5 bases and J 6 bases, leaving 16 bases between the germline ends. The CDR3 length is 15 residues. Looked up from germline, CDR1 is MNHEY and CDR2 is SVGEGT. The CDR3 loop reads CASSHPQGFSGELFF. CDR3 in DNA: TGTGCCAGCAGTCACCCACAGGGTTTTTCCGGGGAGCTGTTTTTT.

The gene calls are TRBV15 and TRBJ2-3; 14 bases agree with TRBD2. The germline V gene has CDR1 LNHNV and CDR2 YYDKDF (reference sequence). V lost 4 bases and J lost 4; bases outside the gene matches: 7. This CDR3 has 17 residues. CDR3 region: CATSTLPGLAGADTQYF. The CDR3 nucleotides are TGTGCCACCAGCACTCTACCGGGACTAGCGGGAGCAGATACGCAGTATTTT.

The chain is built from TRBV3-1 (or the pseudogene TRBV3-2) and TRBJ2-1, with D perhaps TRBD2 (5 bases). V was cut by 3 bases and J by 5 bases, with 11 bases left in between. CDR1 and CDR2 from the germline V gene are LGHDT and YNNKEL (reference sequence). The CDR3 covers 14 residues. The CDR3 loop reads CASSHRHGNNEQFF. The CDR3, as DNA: TGTGCCAGCAGCCATCGTCACGGGAACAATGAGCAGTTCTTC.

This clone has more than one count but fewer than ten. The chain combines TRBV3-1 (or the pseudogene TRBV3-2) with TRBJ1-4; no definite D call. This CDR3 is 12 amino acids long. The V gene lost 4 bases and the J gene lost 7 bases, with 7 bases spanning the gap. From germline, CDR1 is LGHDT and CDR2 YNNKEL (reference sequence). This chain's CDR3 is CASSPEREKLFF. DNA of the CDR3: TGTGCCAGCAGCCCTGAGCGTGAAAAACTGTTTTTT.

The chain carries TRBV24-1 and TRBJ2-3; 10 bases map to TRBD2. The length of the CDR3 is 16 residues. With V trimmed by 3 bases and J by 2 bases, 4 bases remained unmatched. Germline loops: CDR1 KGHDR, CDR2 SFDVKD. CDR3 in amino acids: CATSDTSGVNTDTQYF. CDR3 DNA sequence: TGTGCCACCAGTGATACTAGCGGGGTAAACACAGATACGCAGTATTTT.

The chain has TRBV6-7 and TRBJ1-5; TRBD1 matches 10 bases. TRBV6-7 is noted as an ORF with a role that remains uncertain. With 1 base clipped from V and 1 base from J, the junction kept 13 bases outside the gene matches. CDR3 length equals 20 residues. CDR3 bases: TGTGCCAGCAGTTACTACGACAGGGGGCGCGAGGGGAGAAGCAATCAGCCCCAGCATTTT. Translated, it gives CASSYYDRGREGRSNQPQHF.

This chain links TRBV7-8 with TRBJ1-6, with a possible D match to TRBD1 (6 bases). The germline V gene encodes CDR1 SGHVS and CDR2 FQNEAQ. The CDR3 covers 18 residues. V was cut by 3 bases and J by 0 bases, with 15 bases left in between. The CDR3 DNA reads TGTGCCAGCAGCTTGGAGACAGGCGTCAGCTCCTATAATTCACCCCTCCACTTT. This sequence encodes CASSLETGVSSYNSPLHF.

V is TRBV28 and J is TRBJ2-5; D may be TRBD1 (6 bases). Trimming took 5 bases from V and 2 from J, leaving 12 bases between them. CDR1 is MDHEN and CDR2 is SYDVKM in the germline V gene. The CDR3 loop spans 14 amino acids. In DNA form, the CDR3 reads TGTGCCAGCAGTCGGATACAGGGTCAAGAGACCCAGTACTTC. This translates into CASSRIQGQETQYF.

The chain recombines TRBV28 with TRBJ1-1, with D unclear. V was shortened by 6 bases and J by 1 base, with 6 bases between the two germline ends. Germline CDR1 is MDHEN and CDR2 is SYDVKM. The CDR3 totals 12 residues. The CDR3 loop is CASSPRNTEAFF. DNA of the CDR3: TGTGCCAGCAGCCCGCGGAACACTGAAGCTTTCTTT.

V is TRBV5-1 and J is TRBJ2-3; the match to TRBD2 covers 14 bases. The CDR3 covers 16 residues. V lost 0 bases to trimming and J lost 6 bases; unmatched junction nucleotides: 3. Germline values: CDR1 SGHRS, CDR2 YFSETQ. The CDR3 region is CASSLATSGGADTQYF. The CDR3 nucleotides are TGCGCCAGCAGCTTGGCGACTAGCGGGGGGGCCGATACGCAGTATTTT.

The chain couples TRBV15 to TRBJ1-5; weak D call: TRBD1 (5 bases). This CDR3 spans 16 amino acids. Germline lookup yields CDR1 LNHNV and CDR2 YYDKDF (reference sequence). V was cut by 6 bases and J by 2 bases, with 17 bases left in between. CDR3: CATSLSPRVGNQPQHF. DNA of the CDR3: TGTGCCACCAGTCTATCTCCCAGGGTGGGCAATCAGCCCCAGCATTTT.

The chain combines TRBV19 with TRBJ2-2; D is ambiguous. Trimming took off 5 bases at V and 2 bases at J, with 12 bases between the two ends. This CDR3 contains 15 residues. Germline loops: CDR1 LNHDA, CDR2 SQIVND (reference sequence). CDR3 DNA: TGTGCCAGTAGTCGCGCAGCGTTAAACACCGGGGAGCTGTTTTTT. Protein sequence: CASSRAALNTGELFF.

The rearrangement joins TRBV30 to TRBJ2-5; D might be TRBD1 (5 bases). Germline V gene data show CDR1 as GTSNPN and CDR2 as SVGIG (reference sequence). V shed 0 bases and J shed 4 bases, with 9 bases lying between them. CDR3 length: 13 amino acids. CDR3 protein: CAWSVGVVETQYF. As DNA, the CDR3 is TGTGCCTGGAGTGTAGGGGTTGTAGAGACCCAGTACTTC.